The 8 T cell receptor beta chains below all came from one sample that was sequenced in a study of regulatory T cells in long-lasting Graves disease. Both iRepertoire HTBI primers and Arm-PCR of CDR3 regions were used to build the TCR beta libraries. TCRdb re-analysed the multiplex PCR reads in MiXCR, keeping a single row per CDR3 protein. The table shows about 470,000 distinct CDR3 sequences, with around 20% occurring only once. Documented time point: persistent/refractory GD, antithyroid drugs over 5 years with positive TRAb. The TCR library was prepared using RNA isolated from PBMCs. The sample here was peripheral blood mononuclear cells (PBMCs), taken when the disease was refractory, from a patient treated with antithyroid drugs. These receptors originate from a female donor with Graves disease.

Concerning this clonotype itself: A much larger clone lies a single base off, so this may be a read error. The chain employs TRBV28 and TRBJ1-2; 8 bases are a match to TRBD1. The CDR3 sequence is 15 residues long. The V and J ends lost 5 bases and 5 bases, in that order; junction bases with no gene match: 10. Germline V gene lookup returns CDR1 MDHEN and CDR2 SYDVKM. CDR3 bases: TGTGCCAGCAGTCCCCGGGACAGGATGGCGTATGGCTACACCTTC. It is translated as CASSPRDRMAYGYTF.

In this sample, this clonotype turned up many times. This chain links TRBV5-6 with TRBJ2-7, with TRBD1 matching 9 bases. The germline CDR1 and CDR2 sequences are SGHDT and YYEEEE. Unmatched junction bases numbered 6, after V lost 3 bases and J lost 5 bases. This CDR3 is 14 amino acids long. CDR3 bases: TGTGCCAGCAGCTCGGGACAGGGACGGAACGAGCAGTACTTC. Translating gives CASSSGQGRNEQYF.

This chain links TRBV6-9 with TRBJ2-7, with TRBD2 as a possible D gene (5 bases). Germline V CDR1 and CDR2: MNHGY, SVAAGI. Trimming stripped 4 bases from V and 4 bases from J, with 14 bases between. This CDR3 contains 14 residues. The CDR3 region has the DNA TGTGCCAGCAGTTCGGGGTTGTCCTCATACGAGCAGTACTTC. This sequence encodes CASSSGLSSYEQYF.

A remark on this clonotype: Relative to the germline gene, one junction end is altered; a read error may explain this. The rearrangement joins TRBV5-1 to TRBJ1-1, with 7 bases matching TRBD1. The germline CDR1 and CDR2 sequences are SGHRS and YFSETQ. This CDR3 has 13 residues. The CDR3 nucleotides are TGCGCCAGCAGCTTGGCCGCGCAGGGGGAAGGAGACTTT. This encodes CASSLAAQGEGDF.

The chain is built from TRBV27 and TRBJ2-4, with 9 positions matching TRBD1. Germline assignment: CDR1 MNHEY and CDR2 SMNVEV (reference sequence). The ends lost 7 bases at V and 6 bases at J; junction bases unmatched: 7. This CDR3 contains 14 residues. The CDR3 DNA sequence: TGTGCCAGCAACCCCGGGACAGGGCTAAACATTCAGTACTTC. Residues: CASNPGTGLNIQYF.

The rearrangement uses TRBV30 and TRBJ2-7; D may match TRBD1 or TRBD2 (5 bases each). The CDR3 loop spans 13 amino acids. V was pared by 5 bases and J by 4 bases, with 15 bases between. Per the germline V gene, CDR1 is GTSNPN and CDR2 is SVGIG (reference sequence). CDR3 in DNA: TGTGCCTGGGATCCGGACGGGACGTACGAGCAGTACTTC. Translation: CAWDPDGTYEQYF.

In its sample, this clonotype was seen many times. The chain couples TRBV5-6 to TRBJ2-5; D possibly corresponds to TRBD1 (6 bases). Between the trimmed V and J ends, which lost 1 base and 5 bases, there was a span of 18 bases. The CDR3 totals 16 residues. CDR1 SGHDT and CDR2 YYEEEE come from the germline V gene. This CDR3 is CASSLFNRPTGETQYF. CDR3 coding DNA: TGTGCCAGCAGCTTGTTTAACAGACCAACAGGGGAGACCCAGTACTTC. Together with reference TRBV5-6 and TRBJ2-5, the CDR3 gives the full variable domain: DAGVTQSPTHLIKTRGQQVTLRCSPKSGHDTVSWYQQALGQGPQFIFQYYEEEERQRGNFPDRFSGHQFPNYSSELNVNALLLGDSALYLCASSLFNRPTGETQYFGPGTRLLVL.

This clonotype has ten or more counts. The chain recombines TRBV10-3 with TRBJ2-2; 7 bases line up with TRBD2. The germline V gene has CDR1 ENHRY and CDR2 SYGVKD. V lost 4 bases, J lost 0 bases, and 5 bases stayed unmatched. CDR3 length: 16 residues. CDR3 coding DNA: TGTGCCATCAGTGCCGCGGGAGTGGCGAACACCGGGGAGCTGTTTTTT. The encoded protein is CAISAAGVANTGELFF.